The 14 T cell receptor beta chains listed next were all sequenced from one sample in a study of CD4+ T cells in melanoma. Data came from immunoSEQ multiplex PCR; TCRdb stores just in-frame clones and leaves some out. The sample includes about 20,000 clones, roughly 80% of them seen just once. Sample: cells from a culture (not recorded whether cultured in vitro). The receptors come from a human donor with melanoma.

This clone showed up just once. The rearrangement uses TRBV18 and TRBJ2-7, with TRBD2 as a possible D gene (7 bases). The CDR3 spans 13 residues. V was clipped by 2 bases and J by 9 bases, with 14 bases between them. The germline V gene encodes CDR1 KGHSH and CDR2 LQKENI. The chain's CDR3 is CASSPDGQRGQYF. In nucleotides, the CDR3 is TGTGCCAGCTCACCAGATGGACAGCGGGGGCAGTACTTC.

CDR3 protein: CASSLSFFSGNTIYF. The DNA of the CDR3 is TGTGCCAGCAGCTTGTCTTTTTTCTCTGGAAACACCATATATTTT. This chain uses TRBV5-8 with TRBJ1-3; D gene unclear. Trimming shortened V by 1 base and J by 0 bases, and 8 bases separated the two germline ends. Germline V gene data show CDR1 as SGHTS and CDR2 as YDEGEE. This CDR3 is built from 15 residues.

V is TRBV6-5 and J is TRBJ1-5; tentative D call: TRBD1 (5 bases). The CDR3 length is 15 residues. V shed 6 bases and J shed 0 bases, with 12 bases lying between them. The germline CDR1 and CDR2 sequences are MNHEY and SVGAGI. The CDR3 sequence is CASRDEGHSNQPQHF. CDR3 sequence (DNA): TGTGCCAGCAGGGACGAGGGGCATAGCAATCAGCCCCAGCATTTT.

The rearrangement joins TRBV6-7 to TRBJ2-3; 11 nucleotides agree with TRBD1. TRBV6-7 is labeled an ORF, and its function is uncertain. The trim removed 0 bases at V and 2 bases at J, leaving 7 bases unmatched. The CDR3 runs to 18 residues. CDR3 sequence (DNA): TGTGCCAGCAGTTACTCGATGGGACAGGGGGTGATCACAGATACGCAGTATTTT. Its protein product is CASSYSMGQGVITDTQYF.

The genes are TRBV4-1 and TRBJ2-7, with 10 positions matching TRBD2. This CDR3 has 15 residues. The ends lost 1 base at V and 4 bases at J; junction bases unmatched: 4. Germline values: CDR1 MGHRA, CDR2 YSYEKL. The CDR3 DNA reads as TGCGCCAGCAGCCAAGCTAGCGGGGGAGCTTACGAGCAGTACTTC. Its protein is CASSQASGGAYEQYF.

This rearrangement joins TRBV9 to TRBJ2-1; no clear D. This CDR3 has 14 amino acids. V was shortened by 3 bases and J by 0 bases, with 7 bases between the two germline ends. CDR1 and CDR2 from the germline V gene are SGDLS and YYNGEE. This CDR3 is CASSEGSSYNEQFF. CDR3 sequence (DNA): TGTGCCAGCAGCGAGGGCAGCTCCTACAATGAGCAGTTCTTC.

This clone occurred a few times. The J gene is TRBJ1-1, the V gene TRBV7-9; D unresolved. Germline CDR1 and CDR2: SEHNR and FQNEAQ (reference sequence). Trimming removed 4 bases at V and 1 base at J, with 16 bases between. The CDR3 has 16 amino acids. The CDR3 region has the DNA TGTGCCAGCAGCTCCCTTACGAGGGTGGCGAACACTGAAGCTTTCTTT. Translating it yields CASSSLTRVANTEAFF.

The V call is TRBV5-1, the J call TRBJ2-1; no definite D call. Trimming pared 1 base from V and 12 bases from J, leaving 17 bases between. Germline V CDR1 and CDR2: SGHRS, YFSETQ. The CDR3 contains 14 residues. CDR3: CASSLSRTSTRQFF. In nucleotides, the CDR3 is TGCGCCAGCAGCTTGTCTCGCACATCCACCCGGCAGTTCTTC.

The V and J genes are TRBV5-1 and TRBJ1-2; D not certain. Germline lookup yields CDR1 SGHRS and CDR2 YFSETQ. V dropped 7 bases and J dropped 4 bases, with 23 bases sitting between them. The CDR3 is made up of 16 amino acids. The chain's CDR3 is CASQSSGGTAGYGYTF. The CDR3 nucleotides are TGCGCCAGCCAGAGTTCAGGCGGAACAGCGGGCTATGGCTACACCTTC.

The chain is built from TRBV5-8 and TRBJ2-7, with D tentatively TRBD1 or TRBD2 (5 bases each). The CDR3 length is 14 residues. Trimming stripped 2 bases from V and 3 bases from J, with 12 bases between. CDR1 is SGHTS and CDR2 is YDEGEE in the germline V gene. CDR3 DNA sequence: TGTGCCAGCAGCTTTGGGGACCTCCTCTACGAGCAGTACTTC. Encoded protein: CASSFGDLLYEQYF.

This clone was detected once. The V and J genes are TRBV5-5 and TRBJ1-2; D ambiguous. Germline V gene lookup returns CDR1 SGHKS and CDR2 YYEKEE (reference sequence). Between the trimmed V and J ends, which lost 0 bases and 8 bases, there was a span of 11 bases. The CDR3 runs 13 residues. CDR3 residues: CASSLGLIGGYTF. In DNA, the CDR3 is TGTGCCAGCAGCTTGGGCCTAATCGGGGGCTACACCTTC. The full variable domain, its missing parts supplied by reference TRBV5-5 and TRBJ1-2, is DAGVTQSPTHLIKTRGQQVTLRCSPISGHKSVSWYQQVLGQGPQFIFQYYEKEERGRGNFPDRFSARQFPNYSSELNVNALLLGDSALYLCASSLGLIGGYTFGSGTRLTVV.

The chain joins TRBV6-6 to TRBJ2-7; D is undetermined. Germline lookup yields CDR1 MNHNY and CDR2 SVGAGI (reference sequence). This CDR3 comprises 12 residues. Trimming took off 6 bases at V and 3 bases at J, with 9 bases between the two ends. This CDR3 is CASSHANYEQYF. Written as DNA, the CDR3 is TGTGCCAGCAGCCACGCCAACTACGAGCAGTACTTC.

This clone was detected a few times. The rearrangement uses TRBV5-4 and TRBJ2-3, with 12 bases that match TRBD2. Looked up from germline, CDR1 is SGHNT and CDR2 is YYREEE (reference sequence). This CDR3 comprises 16 residues. The V segment lost 4 bases and the J segment 6 bases; nucleotides outside the gene matches: 9. The CDR3 DNA reads as TGTGCCAGCAGCGCCACTAGCGGGGGGTCCCCCGATACGCAGTATTTT. Encoded protein: CASSATSGGSPDTQYF. Supplemented by reference TRBV5-4 and TRBJ2-3, the full variable domain reads ETGVTQSPTHLIKTRGQQVTLRCSSQSGHNTVSWYQQALGQGPQFIFQYYREEENGRGNFPPRFSGLQFPNYSSELNVNALELDDSALYLCASSATSGGSPDTQYFGPGTRLTVL.

This chain links TRBV5-6 with TRBJ2-7; either TRBD1 or TRBD2 may supply D (5 bases each). In germline, CDR1 is SGHDT, CDR2 YYEEEE. Trimming took 0 bases from V and 4 from J, leaving 14 bases between them. The CDR3 covers 15 residues. DNA of the CDR3: TGTGCCAGCAGCTTGGCGATGGGGGTGGGATACGAGCAGTACTTC. This sequence encodes CASSLAMGVGYEQYF.